These 32 T cell receptor beta chains were all obtained from the same sample, sequenced in a study of T cell repertoires in cytomegalovirus infection. Their antigen targets remain unknown. TCRdb analysed the reads with MiXCR anew, one entry per CDR3 protein. Of around 500,000 distinct CDR3 sequences in the sample, about two fifths are singletons; the top ten hold 43%. The source was cultured PBMCs, collected from culture after CMV antigen stimulation. The receptors here all came from a human donor in good health (CMV status not recorded). Some clones in this sample may be carry-over from other donors' samples.

The J gene is TRBJ2-4, the V gene TRBV28; D is possibly TRBD1 (6 bases). CDR1 MDHEN and CDR2 SYDVKM come from the germline V gene. Trimming stripped 3 bases from V and 5 bases from J, with 11 bases between. The CDR3 has 14 amino acids. Written as DNA, the CDR3 is TGTGCCAGCAGTTTTTCGGACAGACAAAACATTCAGTACTTC. Protein sequence: CASSFSDRQNIQYF. Drawing the rest from reference TRBV28 and TRBJ2-4, the complete variable domain is DVKVTQSSRYLVKRTGEKVFLECVQDMDHENMFWYRQDPGLGLRLIYFSYDVKMKEKGDIPEGYSVSREKKERFSLILESASTNQTSMYLCASSFSDRQNIQYFGAGTRLSVL.

This clonotype was observed a handful of times. This chain links TRBV28 with TRBJ2-5; D is uncertain. Between the trimmed V and J ends, which lost 10 bases and 2 bases, there was a span of 17 bases. This CDR3 contains 14 residues. Per germline, CDR1 MDHEN and CDR2 SYDVKM. The CDR3 here is CATATRGTQETQYF. In DNA form, the CDR3 reads TGTGCCACCGCCACAAGAGGAACACAAGAGACCCAGTACTTC.

The J gene is TRBJ1-2, the V gene TRBV4-1; a possible D gene is TRBD1 (5 bases). CDR1 MGHRA and CDR2 YSYEKL come from the germline V gene. This CDR3 is 16 amino acids long. V lost 1 base and J 4 bases, leaving 16 bases between the germline ends. The CDR3: CASSQGSQGVGYGYTF. DNA of the CDR3: TGCGCCAGCAGCCAAGGGAGTCAGGGAGTGGGCTATGGCTACACCTTC.

This clonotype was observed a few times. This rearrangement joins TRBV11-2 to TRBJ2-7; D is possibly TRBD2 (5 bases). The CDR3 runs 14 residues. Per the germline V gene, CDR1 is SGHAT and CDR2 is FQNNGV. The V gene lost 0 bases and the J gene lost 6 bases, with 12 bases spanning the gap. The CDR3 bases are TGTGCCAGCAGCTTAGATTTGCGGGTAGGCGAGCAGTACTTC. Encoded protein: CASSLDLRVGEQYF.

CDR3: CASSWSTGTGYGYTF. For the CDR3, the DNA is TGTGCCAGCAGCTGGTCCACCGGGACAGGGTATGGCTACACCTTC. The rearrangement joins TRBV7-9 to TRBJ1-2, with 9 bases identical to TRBD1. The V and J ends lost 4 bases and 5 bases, in that order; junction bases with no gene match: 8. Germline V lookup: CDR1 SEHNR, CDR2 FQNEAQ (reference sequence). The CDR3 totals 15 residues.

CDR3 DNA sequence: TGTGCCAGCGGCGGGGCGTGGACTAGCGGGAGGCCTTCGGACATTCAGTACTTC. Translating it yields CASGGAWTSGRPSDIQYF. The chain employs TRBV2 and TRBJ2-4; TRBD2 matches 14 bases. Germline-derived CDR1 and CDR2 are SNHLY and FYNNEI. This CDR3 region has 18 residues. Trimming took 8 bases from V and 8 from J; bases not matched to a gene: 17.

CDR3 region: CASSERSDNYNEQFF. The CDR3 DNA sequence: TGTGCCAGCAGTGAAAGGTCGGATAACTACAATGAGCAGTTCTTC. V is TRBV6-1 and J is TRBJ2-1, with D hard to call. The V end lost 2 bases, the J end lost 3 bases, and 11 bases lay between the germline ends. This CDR3 is built from 15 residues. CDR1 and CDR2 from the germline V gene are MNHNS and SASEGT.

This clonotype was detected a few times. The chain uses TRBV12-5 and TRBJ2-7; 11 bases match TRBD2. CDR1 is LGHNT and CDR2 is FRNRAP in the germline V gene. The V segment lost 6 bases and the J segment 5 bases; nucleotides outside the gene matches: 15. The CDR3 sequence is 17 residues long. The CDR3 spells CASGTLSLTSGTHEQYF. The CDR3 coding sequence is TGTGCTAGTGGGACCCTATCCCTGACTAGCGGGACCCACGAGCAGTACTTC. The entire variable domain, with the rest obtained from reference TRBV12-5 and TRBJ2-7, is as follows: DARVTQTPRHKVTEMGQEVTMRCQPILGHNTVFWYRQTMMQGLELLAYFRNRAPLDDSGMPKDRFSAEMPDATLATLKIQPSEPRDSAVYFCASGTLSLTSGTHEQYFGPGTRLTVT.

In this sample, this clonotype turned up a few times. V usage is TRBV7-2 and J usage is TRBJ1-3; tentatively, D is TRBD1 (5 bases). Deletions cut 5 bases from V and 0 bases from J, with 11 bases between. In germline, CDR1 is SGHTA, CDR2 FQGNSA. CDR3 length equals 15 residues. The DNA of the CDR3 is TGTGCCAGCAGCCGGGACTCTACCTCTGGAAACACCATATATTTT. Its translation is CASSRDSTSGNTIYF.

The chain couples TRBV18 to TRBJ1-2, with D hard to call. There are 12 residues in the CDR3. V lost 3 bases and J lost 8, with 10 bases in between. The germline gives CDR1 KGHSH, CDR2 LQKENI. CDR3 amino acids: CASSPGGQGYTF. As DNA, the CDR3 is TGTGCCAGCTCACCGGGAGGGCAAGGCTACACCTTC.

The chain is built from TRBV27 and TRBJ2-1, with 8 bases matching TRBD2. The length of the CDR3 is 15 residues. V trimming: 8 bases; J trimming: 0 bases; junction bases outside the gene matches: 6. CDR1 is MNHEY, CDR2 SMNVEV, per germline (reference sequence). CDR3 protein: CASGTGTSSYNEQFF. The CDR3 DNA reads as TGTGCCAGCGGGACCGGGACTAGCTCCTACAATGAGCAGTTCTTC.

V and J are TRBV2 and TRBJ2-1; 8 nucleotides line up with TRBD2. The germline V gene has CDR1 SNHLY and CDR2 FYNNEI. J was trimmed by 9 bases and V by 6 bases; bases with no gene match: 10. The CDR3 spans 14 residues. CDR3 amino acids: CASRGSGGSTEQFF. CDR3 coding DNA: TGTGCCAGCAGGGGGTCGGGAGGGTCCACTGAGCAGTTCTTC.

The table lists this clonotype with a few counts. The chain employs TRBV12-3 or TRBV12-4 and TRBJ1-6; 8 bases line up with TRBD1. The CDR3 runs 15 residues. After removal of 5 bases from V and 10 bases from J, the junction contained 10 bases not matched to a gene. As DNA, the CDR3 is TGTGCCAGCAGTCCCAGACAGGGGCGATCCTCACCCCTCCACTTT. Translated, it gives CASSPRQGRSSPLHF.

In this sample, this clonotype turned up a few times. The chain couples TRBV6-5 to TRBJ2-5; maybe TRBD1 (5 bases). CDR3 length equals 14 residues. V was cut by 2 bases and J by 5 bases, with 12 bases left in between. Looked up from germline, CDR1 is MNHEY and CDR2 is SVGAGI. The CDR3 here is CASSYGQGLETQYF. CDR3 DNA: TGTGCCAGCAGTTACGGGCAGGGCTTGGAGACCCAGTACTTC.

This clonotype occurred many times. The rearrangement links TRBV7-2 to TRBJ2-7, with D possibly being TRBD1 or TRBD2 (5 bases each). With 0 bases removed from V and 2 bases from J, the gap between germline ends came to 11 bases. Germline V gives CDR1 SGHTA, CDR2 FQGNSA. This CDR3 comprises 15 residues. This CDR3 reads CASSLAGDGTYEQYF. The CDR3 DNA is TGTGCCAGCAGCTTAGCGGGGGACGGGACCTACGAGCAGTACTTC.

The V call is TRBV6-1, the J call TRBJ2-3; weak D call: TRBD2 (6 bases). The length of the CDR3 is 15 residues. Germline loops: CDR1 MNHNS, CDR2 SASEGT. V lost 10 bases to trimming and J lost 3 bases, with 20 bases between them. DNA for the CDR3: TGTGCCATACGGCCGTACCAGGGAGGAACAGATACGCAGTATTTT. Translating gives CAIRPYQGGTDTQYF.

The chain combines TRBV7-7 with TRBJ1-5; TRBD1 matches 7 bases. The CDR3 is made up of 15 amino acids. Per germline, CDR1 SSHAT and CDR2 FNYEAQ (reference sequence). With 5 bases clipped from V and 11 bases from J, the junction kept 15 bases outside the gene matches. The CDR3 bases are TGTGCCAGCAGCCCCCCCGGACAGGACCGAGGGGCCCAGCATTTT. As protein: CASSPPGQDRGAQHF.

The rearrangement joins TRBV11-3 to TRBJ2-2; 9 nucleotides align to TRBD1. The CDR3 sequence is 15 residues long. CDR1 is SGHNT, CDR2 YENEEA, per germline. V lost 5 bases and J lost 4; bases outside the gene matches: 5. The CDR3 DNA is TGTGCCAGCAGCCAAGGACAGGGGAGCACCGGGGAGCTGTTTTTT. Protein: CASSQGQGSTGELFF.

The J gene is TRBJ1-1, the V gene TRBV11-3; TRBD1 matches 8 bases. Trimming took 4 bases from V and 4 from J; bases not matched to a gene: 5. The CDR3 totals 14 residues. The germline V gene has CDR1 SGHNT and CDR2 YENEEA. The CDR3, as DNA: TGTGCCAGCAGCTGGACAGGGTCGAGCACTGAAGCTTTCTTT. Its translation is CASSWTGSSTEAFF.

This clonotype was observed a few times. The chain links TRBV27 to TRBJ1-1; D might be TRBD1 (6 bases). V shed 5 bases and J shed 1 base, with 17 bases lying between them. This CDR3 is 16 amino acids long. Germline V CDR1 and CDR2: MNHEY, SMNVEV (reference sequence). CDR3 region: CASSPPQGRGNTEAFF. The CDR3 coding sequence is TGTGCCAGCAGTCCCCCCCAGGGGCGCGGGAACACTGAAGCTTTCTTT.

Only a few counts were recorded for this clonotype. V gene TRBV10-3 combines with J gene TRBJ1-6, with 12 nucleotides matching TRBD1. The CDR3 has 19 amino acids. Germline CDR1 is ENHRY and CDR2 is SYGVKD. With 4 bases clipped from V and 7 bases from J, the junction kept 14 bases outside the gene matches. CDR3 amino acids: CAISGVPGQGARGNSPLHF. The CDR3 DNA reads as TGTGCCATCAGTGGCGTCCCGGGACAGGGGGCGAGGGGGAATTCACCCCTCCACTTT.

The V gene is TRBV7-8, the J gene TRBJ1-1; possible D gene TRBD1, 5 bases. The germline V gene encodes CDR1 SGHVS and CDR2 FQNEAQ. The CDR3 consists of 17 residues. The germline V and J ends were trimmed by 5 bases and 5 bases, with 24 bases remaining between them. Written as DNA, the CDR3 is TGTGCCAGCAGCCCAAAGGCAAGGGCCGGGGCTTGGACTGAAGCTTTCTTT. As protein: CASSPKARAGAWTEAFF.

This clonotype was seen at least ten times. The CDR3 DNA follows: TGTGCCAGCAGCTTAGCCGGTGAGCAGTTCTTC. Protein product: CASSLAGEQFF. The V gene is TRBV7-2, the J gene TRBJ2-1; D not resolved. The length of the CDR3 is 11 residues. The germline gives CDR1 SGHTA, CDR2 FQGNSA. V was trimmed by 0 bases and J by 9 bases, leaving 3 bases between them.

This clonotype has only a few counts. The chain combines TRBV7-2 with TRBJ2-5; a weak D match, TRBD2 (7 bases). This CDR3 contains 16 residues. CDR1 SGHTA and CDR2 FQGNSA come from the germline V gene. Trimming cost V 2 bases and J 5 bases, with 18 bases left between them. This chain's CDR3 is CASSLSLRGGYETQYF. DNA for the CDR3: TGTGCCAGCAGCTTAAGCCTGAGGGGGGGCTATGAGACCCAGTACTTC.

V is TRBV5-5 and J is TRBJ2-2; 8 nucleotides match TRBD2. Germline trimming cut 3 bases from V and 5 bases from J; bases unmatched to any gene: 9. In germline, CDR1 is SGHKS, CDR2 YYEKEE (reference sequence). This CDR3 contains 16 residues. CDR3 in DNA: TGTGCCAGCAGCTCTACTAGCGGACAAAGAACCGGGGAGCTGTTTTTT. Translation: CASSSTSGQRTGELFF.

The chain joins TRBV7-4 to TRBJ2-7, with 11 bases identical to TRBD1. Germline V gives CDR1 SGHVT, CDR2 SQSDAQ. This CDR3 region has 18 residues. V shed 3 bases and J 4 bases; nucleotides not matched to a gene: 14. The CDR3 spells CASSLGIPGQGGEYEQYF. For the CDR3, the DNA is TGTGCCAGCAGCTTGGGGATACCGGGACAGGGGGGAGAATACGAGCAGTACTTC.

Notes on this clonotype: This may be a read error: a much more frequent sequence differs by one nucleotide. The chain employs TRBV7-2 and TRBJ2-7, with D possibly matching TRBD2 (5 bases). The V end was cut by 3 bases, the J end by 4 bases, with 19 bases between. Germline V gene data show CDR1 as SGHTA and CDR2 as FQGNSA. This CDR3 region has 16 residues. This CDR3 reads CASSLVVGSQNYEQYF. In DNA form, the CDR3 reads TGTGCCAGCAGCTTGGTAGTGGGGAGCCAGAATTACGAGCAGTACTTC. Together with reference TRBV7-2 and TRBJ2-7, the CDR3 gives the full variable domain: GAGVSQSPSNKVTEKGKDVELRCDPISGHTALYWYRQSLGQGLEFLIYFQGNSAPDKSGLPSDRFSAERTGGSVSTLTIQRTQQEDSAVYLCASSLVVGSQNYEQYFGPGTRLTVT.

This clonotype was observed a few times. This sequence joins TRBV12-3 or TRBV12-4 and TRBJ1-1; D call uncertain. The germline V and J ends were trimmed by 8 bases and 1 base, with 17 bases remaining between them. The CDR3 length is 15 residues. CDR3 in DNA: TGTGCCAGCTCCCCCCGAGGCAGGCCGAACACTGAAGCTTTCTTT. Amino acid sequence: CASSPRGRPNTEAFF.

The rearrangement links TRBV5-4 to TRBJ2-7; 7 bases fit TRBD2. Germline-derived CDR1 and CDR2 are SGHNT and YYREEE (reference sequence). The V segment lost 4 bases and the J segment 2 bases; nucleotides outside the gene matches: 9. The CDR3 runs to 15 residues. The CDR3 is CASSRAGIVPYEQYF. The CDR3 DNA follows: TGTGCCAGCAGCCGAGCGGGAATAGTCCCCTACGAGCAGTACTTC.

This sequence joins TRBV7-2 and TRBJ2-3; 9 bases align to TRBD2. The CDR3 runs 16 residues. The V gene's germline CDR1 is SGHTA and CDR2 FQGNSA. With V trimmed by 5 bases and J by 2 bases, 8 bases remained unmatched. The CDR3 loop is CASSKRSGGVTDTQYF. The CDR3 nucleotides read TGTGCCAGCAGCAAGCGTAGCGGGGGCGTCACAGATACGCAGTATTTT.

This clonotype has only a few counts. V usage is TRBV7-2 and J usage is TRBJ2-3; 13 positions match TRBD2. This CDR3 is built from 17 residues. V dropped 5 bases and J dropped 3; count of bases not matched to a gene: 8. Germline V CDR1 and CDR2: SGHTA, FQGNSA. The CDR3 nucleotides read TGTGCCAGCAGCCGCCTGATGACTAGCGGGGGGACAGATACGCAGTATTTT. Translating gives CASSRLMTSGGTDTQYF.

This clonotype was picked up one time. The rearrangement joins TRBV20-1 to TRBJ1-1, with a tentative D call TRBD1 (5 bases). V dropped 6 bases and J dropped 9 bases, with 11 bases sitting between them. This CDR3 contains 10 residues. Germline values: CDR1 DFQATT, CDR2 SNEGSKA (reference sequence). CDR3: CSARQPQAFF. CDR3 in DNA: TGCAGTGCGCGACAGCCACAAGCTTTCTTT.